This T cell receptor (beta chain) appears in the sequencing data of a study of cytomegalovirus exposure and HLA in healthy donors. Worth noting for this clone: Antigen unknown.

Vbeta (60) and Jbeta (13) primers were used in the PCR. The authors' processing: Later, an analysis found 65 million to 85 million unique TCR beta chains, and some 10 million of these were shared. TCRdb keeps only in-frame clones here, not all; method: immunoSEQ multiplex PCR. D and trimming come from the DNA, and the V and J calls and clone size come from that table. The sample carries under 200,000 clones, about four fifths recorded once. Study conclusions and caveats: By a later analysis, the bulk of CMV-associated TCR beta chains appeared HLA-restricted. Differences between HLA loci emerged in a later analysis of TCR association rates, with DRB1 most and HLA-C fewest.

Sequencing was done on a sample of PBMCs. The receptor was isolated from a woman aged 50 to 60 in good health and CMV-seropositive.

The CDR3 loop is CASSYVADLNTEAFF. CDR3 DNA: TGTGCCAGCAGTTACGTCGCAGATTTGAACACTGAAGCTTTCTTT. The chain recombines TRBV6-5 with TRBJ1-1, with D unclear. Trimming stripped 2 bases from V and 0 bases from J, with 10 bases between. The CDR3 covers 15 residues. Germline V gene lookup returns CDR1 MNHEY and CDR2 SVGAGI.